This passage covers 7 T cell receptor beta chains from one sample sequenced in a study of blood T cell repertoires in COVID-19. Sequenced by immunoSEQ multiplex PCR; TCRdb stores in-frame clones only, minus some. This sample has a few hundred thousand clones; approximately 84% occur once, and the top ten carry about 2.2%. The sample taken for sequencing was peripheral blood. The receptors come from a woman aged 25 to 39 who had recovered from COVID-19.

This clone appeared once. This chain's CDR3 is CASSPHQGSGYTF. DNA for the CDR3: TGTGCCAGCAGTCCCCATCAGGGAAGCGGCTACACCTTC. This rearrangement joins TRBV27 to TRBJ1-2; D perhaps matches TRBD1 (5 bases). Trimming left V 5 bases short and J 8 bases short, with 15 bases between. Looked up from germline, CDR1 is MNHEY and CDR2 is SMNVEV (reference sequence). The CDR3 is 13 amino acids.

This clone was seen only once. The chain carries TRBV7-2 and TRBJ1-5; the D gene is possibly TRBD1 (6 bases). Per the germline V gene, CDR1 is SGHTA and CDR2 is FQGNSA. The ends were cut back, 1 base at V and 5 bases at J, with 12 bases in the middle. The CDR3 totals 15 residues. Written as DNA, the CDR3 is TGTGCCAGCAGCTTAGTATGGGGGGGCGATCAGCCCCAGCATTTT. Its protein product is CASSLVWGGDQPQHF.

The V gene is TRBV6-1, the J gene TRBJ1-1; D perhaps matches TRBD1 (5 bases). The CDR3 is 14 residues long. V lost 2 bases and J 11 bases, leaving 18 bases between the germline ends. Per germline, CDR1 MNHNS and CDR2 SASEGT. As DNA, the CDR3 is TGTGCCAGCAGTGAATCGCCGGGACTCGGGGCTGCTTTCTTT. The encoded protein is CASSESPGLGAAFF.

This chain connects TRBV5-4 to TRBJ2-2; no definite D call. Germline lookup yields CDR1 SGHNT and CDR2 YYREEE (reference sequence). Trimming pared 0 bases from V and 6 bases from J, leaving 3 bases between. The CDR3 extends over 12 amino acids. The CDR3 region is CASSLAAGELFF. As DNA, the CDR3 is TGTGCCAGCAGCTTGGCCGCCGGGGAGCTGTTTTTT.

The genes are TRBV2 and TRBJ2-7; no clear D. Looked up from germline, CDR1 is SNHLY and CDR2 is FYNNEI. This CDR3 is built from 13 residues. Trimming took off 8 bases at V and 0 bases at J, with 11 bases between the two ends. CDR3: CASRRVPSYEQYF. The CDR3 nucleotides read TGTGCCAGCCGCCGGGTTCCCTCCTACGAGCAGTACTTC.

This chain joins TRBV6-5 and TRBJ1-2, with D unclear. The germline V and J ends were trimmed by 0 bases and 8 bases, with 16 bases remaining between them. CDR1 and CDR2 (germline): MNHEY, SVGAGI. This CDR3 comprises 15 residues. The CDR3 sequence is CASSYSLGAWSGYTF. The CDR3, as DNA: TGTGCCAGCAGTTACTCTCTTGGCGCCTGGAGCGGCTACACCTTC.

This chain links TRBV4-1 with TRBJ2-2; 11 bases match TRBD2. V dropped 4 bases and J dropped 1; count of bases not matched to a gene: 8. This CDR3 has 18 residues. The germline CDR1 and CDR2 sequences are MGHRA and YSYEKL. The CDR3 loop is CASSRPWGLAENTGELFF. The CDR3, as DNA: TGCGCCAGCAGCCGCCCATGGGGACTAGCGGAGAACACCGGGGAGCTGTTTTTT.